This T cell receptor beta chain was sequenced during a study of blood T cell repertoires in COVID-19. CDR1 and CDR2 from the germline V gene are SGHRS and YFSETQ. This CDR3 is built from 15 residues. V gave up 2 bases and J gave up 2 bases, with 10 bases separating them. Using immunoSEQ multiplex PCR, the repertoire was profiled, and TCRdb retains in-frame clones only, with some absent. In the table there are approximately 500,000 clones, about 89% of which are singletons. The V and J genes are TRBV5-1 and TRBJ2-2; weak D call: TRBD1 (5 bases). The source is a woman in her 50s with COVID-19, enrolled during active disease. Sequenced sample: peripheral blood. In nucleotides, the CDR3 is TGCGCCAGCAGCTTCCGACAGCATAACACCGGGGAGCTGTTTTTT. This gives the protein CASSFRQHNTGELFF.